The rows below give T cell receptor beta chains drawn from one sample of a study of cytomegalovirus exposure and HLA in healthy donors. The table came from immunoSEQ multiplex PCR; TCRdb's copy has only in-frame clones and leaves some out. Counted here are approximately 290,000 clones, 80% occurring once; the ten biggest clones make up about 0.3%. Source material: PBMCs. The receptors were gathered from a girl aged 2-9 years in good health and CMV-seronegative. The CDR3 runs from the conserved cysteine through the conserved F or W. D genes are given only for firm matches. Expanded clones get a size class; other rows say once, few or many, or leave the size out.

j_gene	v_gene	abundance	d_gene	CDR3nt	CDR3aa
TRBJ2-1	TRBV10-1	-	-	TGCGCCAGCAGGGAAAGGGGGGGGGCATTCGACAATGAGCAGTTCTTC	CASRERGGAFDNEQFF
TRBJ2-2	TRBV9	-	-	TGTGCCAGCACATTCGGGTCGACAGGGGGACCCAAAGGTAGCGGGGTGAACACCGGGGAGCTGTTTTTT	CASTFGSTGGPKGSGVNTGELFF
TRBJ2-5	TRBV7-9	-	-	TGTGCCAGCAGCCTGTACCAAGAGACCCAGTACTTC	CASSLYQETQYF
TRBJ1-1	TRBV28	-	-	TGTGCCAGCCGAGATACCCAAAACACTGAAGCTTTCTTT	CASRDTQNTEAFF
TRBJ2-1	TRBV6-1	-	-	TGTGCCAGCATCACGAGACAGGATTACAATGAGCAGTTCTTC	CASITRQDYNEQFF
TRBJ1-1	TRBV4-2	-	-	TGTGCCAGCAGCCCTCTTGTCGAGGGGGACACTGAAGCTTTCTTT	CASSPLVEGDTEAFF
TRBJ2-2	TRBV9	-	TRBD2	TGTGCCAGCAGCGTGGGGAGGGGTTGGTCCGGGGAGCTGTTTTTT	CASSVGRGWSGELFF
TRBJ2-1	TRBV6-4	-	TRBD1	TGTGCCAGCAGTGGTGGGACAGGGGGCTACAATGAGCAGTTCTTC	CASSGGTGGYNEQFF
TRBJ1-4	TRBV11-2	-	-	TGTGCCAGCAGCTTAGAATATTCGGGGGAAAAACTGTTTTTT	CASSLEYSGEKLFF
TRBJ2-3	TRBV7-3	-	-	TGTGCCAGCAGCTTAATGGCATCGGATACGCAGTATTTT	CASSLMASDTQYF
TRBJ1-2	TRBV2	-	-	TGTGCCACCCCGAGGGGGGGAAGGGATGGCTACACCTTC	CATPRGGRDGYTF
TRBJ2-7	TRBV27	-	TRBD1	TGTGCCAGCAGTGTTTCCTCCGGGACAGGGGCCTACGAGCAGTACTTC	CASSVSSGTGAYEQYF
TRBJ2-1	TRBV28	-	TRBD1	TGTGCCAGCAGCCCCCAGGGGGCAGGGGAGCAGTTCTTC	CASSPQGAGEQFF
TRBJ2-1	TRBV9	-	TRBD1	TGTGCCAGCAGCGTAGCGGGAGCAGGGGGCCGTACCTACAATGAGCAGTTCTTC	CASSVAGAGGRTYNEQFF
TRBJ2-7	TRBV7-6	-	TRBD1	TGTGCCAGCAGCTCAAACAGGGGGCCCTACGAGCAGTACTTC	CASSSNRGPYEQYF
TRBJ2-1	TRBV27	-	TRBD2	TGTGCCAGCAGCCCTAGCGGTACCCCATACAATGAGCAGTTCTTC	CASSPSGTPYNEQFF
TRBJ2-7	TRBV28	-	TRBD2	TGTGCCAGCACCCCTTCCCCCGGGACTAGCGCGATTCCCTTTGGGGAGCAGTACTTC	CASTPSPGTSAIPFGEQYF
TRBJ2-3	TRBV4-1	-	TRBD2	TGCGCCAGCAGCCAAGAACGCGGGGGGAGGTTGGATACGCAGTATTTT	CASSQERGGRLDTQYF
TRBJ1-2	TRBV19	-	-	TGTGCCAGTAGTACCTCCCCCGTGCGGGCCTCGGGCTACACCTTC	CASSTSPVRASGYTF
TRBJ2-1	TRBV11-2	-	TRBD2	TGTGCCAGCAGAAAAAGACTAGCCCAGAGCTCCTACAATGAGCAGTTCTTC	CASRKRLAQSSYNEQFF
TRBJ1-2	TRBV19	-	-	TGTGCCAGTAGTAATGGAGGGTACGGCTACACCTTC	CASSNGGYGYTF
TRBJ2-7	TRBV28	-	TRBD1	TGTGCCAGCAGTTTATCACGGGACAGGGTGTTATACGAGCAGTACTTC	CASSLSRDRVLYEQYF
TRBJ2-1	TRBV7-3	few	TRBD2	TGTGCCAGCAGCTCCGGCGGGGCGGGAGGGTATGAGCAGTTCTTC	CASSSGGAGGYEQFF
TRBJ1-3	TRBV14	-	TRBD1	TGTGCCAGCAGCCGTGGGACAGGGCATGGAAACACCATATATTTT	CASSRGTGHGNTIYF
TRBJ2-1	TRBV5-6	once	-	TGTGCCAGCAGCTTGCCCGGGACTCCCTTCACCTACAATGAGCAGTTCTTC	CASSLPGTPFTYNEQFF
TRBJ1-5	TRBV7-9	-	TRBD1	TGTGCCAGCAGCTTAGGACCATACAGGGGCGCTCAGCCCCAGCATTTT	CASSLGPYRGAQPQHF
TRBJ2-1	TRBV13	once	TRBD2	TGTGCCAGCAGTCTTACTAGCGGGGGGACCAATGAGCAGTTCTTC	CASSLTSGGTNEQFF
TRBJ1-5	TRBV13	-	-	TGTGCCAGCAGCCCTGGACTGGGAAGCAATCAGCCCCAGCATTTT	CASSPGLGSNQPQHF
TRBJ1-1	TRBV7-9	-	TRBD1	TGTGCCAGCAGGGGGGACAGAGGGGGCACTGAAGCTTTCTTT	CASRGDRGGTEAFF
TRBJ2-1	TRBV4-2	-	TRBD2	TGTGCCAGCAGCCGTGGGACTATGAGGGAGGGTGAGCAGTTCTTC	CASSRGTMREGEQFF
TRBJ2-7	TRBV27	-	TRBD1	TGTGCCAGCAGGTATCCGGGACAGGGGGCCTACGAGCAGTACTTC	CASRYPGQGAYEQYF
TRBJ2-1	TRBV7-9	-	TRBD2	TGTGCCAGCAGCCCACGCCCGGGGGGGAGCTCCTACAATGAGCAGTTCTTC	CASSPRPGGSSYNEQFF
TRBJ1-1	TRBV10-3	-	-	TGTGCCATCAGCGCCAAGGGAGGGGACACTGAAGCTTTCTTT	CAISAKGGDTEAFF
TRBJ2-6	TRBV30	-	TRBD1	TGTGCCTGGGACAGGGTCTGGGCCAACGTCCTGACTTTC	CAWDRVWANVLTF
TRBJ2-1	TRBV27	few	TRBD2	TGTGCCAGCAGTCAGGGGACTAGCGGCTACAATGAGCAGTTCTTC	CASSQGTSGYNEQFF
TRBJ2-3	TRBV5-1	-	-	TGCGCCAGCAGCTTGGCCCGACAGGCCACAGATACGCAGTATTTT	CASSLARQATDTQYF
TRBJ2-1	TRBV4-2	-	TRBD2	TGTGCCAGCAGCCCGCTAGCGGGGGGGCGCAATGAGCAGTTCTTC	CASSPLAGGRNEQFF
TRBJ2-3	TRBV5-5	-	-	TGTGCCAGCAGCGTGTTCCTACCAGATACGCAGTATTTT	CASSVFLPDTQYF
TRBJ2-6	TRBV5-1	-	-	TGCGCCAGCAGCTTGGAAGGATCTAGCTCTGGGGCCAACGTCCTGACTTTC	CASSLEGSSSGANVLTF
TRBJ1-2	TRBV10-3	-	-	TGTGCCATCAGTGGGACAGACTATGGCTACACCTTC	CAISGTDYGYTF
TRBJ1-3	TRBV9	-	-	TGTGCCAGCAGTAGGGGTATTCTAAAGTTCGGAAACACCATATATTTT	CASSRGILKFGNTIYF
TRBJ2-3	TRBV7-3	-	-	TGTGCCAGCAGCTCCGCAAGGGGGATAGCGGATACGCAGTATTTT	CASSSARGIADTQYF
TRBJ1-1	TRBV11-2	-	-	TGTGCCAGCAGTATAGGGGTCTGGGTGCGGGGGAACACTGAAGCTTTCTTT	CASSIGVWVRGNTEAFF
TRBJ2-2	TRBV18	-	-	TGTGCCAGCTCTCCCCGTGCCGGGGAGCTGTTTTTT	CASSPRAGELFF
TRBJ2-3	TRBV4-2	-	TRBD2	TGTGCCAGCAGCCAAGATTTTGGCGGGAGCAATGTAGATACGCAGTATTTT	CASSQDFGGSNVDTQYF
TRBJ1-1	TRBV27	-	-	TGTGCCAGCAGTTTATTGGCAGGGGCAGCGAACACTGAAGCTTTCTTT	CASSLLAGAANTEAFF
TRBJ2-1	TRBV7-7	-	TRBD1	TGTGCCAGCAGCCCGACAGGGTATGAGCAGTTCTTC	CASSPTGYEQFF
TRBJ1-1	TRBV30	-	-	TGTGCCTGGAGTGTTGGTCGGACTGAAGCTTTCTTT	CAWSVGRTEAFF
TRBJ2-7	TRBV6-5	-	-	TGTGCCAGCAGTTACACTGAGCGAACCTCCTACGAGCAGTACTTC	CASSYTERTSYEQYF
TRBJ2-1	TRBV10-3	-	TRBD1	TGTGCCACCCGGGGACAGGGGATCAATGAGCAGTTCTTC	CATRGQGINEQFF
TRBJ2-7	TRBV19	-	-	TGTGCCAGTAGTTCAGGACGGACGGGGGACGAGCAGTACTTC	CASSSGRTGDEQYF
TRBJ2-2	TRBV6-4	-	-	TGTGCCAGCAGCGGTGGCACCGGGGAGCTGTTTTTT	CASSGGTGELFF
TRBJ2-3	TRBV27	few	-	TGTGCCAGCAGTTTATTTTTCGGGACTCTTAGCACAGATACGCAGTATTTT	CASSLFFGTLSTDTQYF
TRBJ2-3	TRBV4-1	-	TRBD2	TGCGCCAGCAGCCAAAACAGCGGGAGACAACAGATTACGCAGTATTTT	CASSQNSGRQQITQYF
TRBJ2-1	TRBV27	-	TRBD2	TGTGCCAGCAGTCCACTTCAGACTAGCAAATCCTACAATGAGCAGTTCTTC	CASSPLQTSKSYNEQFF
TRBJ1-2	TRBV4-1	few	-	TGCGCCAGCAGCCCAGGGAGGGGCAACTATGGCTACACCTTC	CASSPGRGNYGYTF
TRBJ1-4	TRBV28	-	-	TGTGCCAGCAGATACAGGGTTGAAAAACTGTTTTTT	CASRYRVEKLFF
TRBJ1-5	TRBV19	-	TRBD1	TGTGCCAGTAGTCTAAGGGGACAGGGGAGTCAGCCCCAGCATTTT	CASSLRGQGSQPQHF
TRBJ2-5	TRBV6-5	-	-	TGTGCCAGCAGTTACGGTAGAGGGTCGGAGACCCAGTACTTC	CASSYGRGSETQYF
TRBJ2-7	TRBV5-6	-	-	TGTGCCAGCAGCTCCGACATAGCGGTCTCCTACGAGCAGTACTTC	CASSSDIAVSYEQYF